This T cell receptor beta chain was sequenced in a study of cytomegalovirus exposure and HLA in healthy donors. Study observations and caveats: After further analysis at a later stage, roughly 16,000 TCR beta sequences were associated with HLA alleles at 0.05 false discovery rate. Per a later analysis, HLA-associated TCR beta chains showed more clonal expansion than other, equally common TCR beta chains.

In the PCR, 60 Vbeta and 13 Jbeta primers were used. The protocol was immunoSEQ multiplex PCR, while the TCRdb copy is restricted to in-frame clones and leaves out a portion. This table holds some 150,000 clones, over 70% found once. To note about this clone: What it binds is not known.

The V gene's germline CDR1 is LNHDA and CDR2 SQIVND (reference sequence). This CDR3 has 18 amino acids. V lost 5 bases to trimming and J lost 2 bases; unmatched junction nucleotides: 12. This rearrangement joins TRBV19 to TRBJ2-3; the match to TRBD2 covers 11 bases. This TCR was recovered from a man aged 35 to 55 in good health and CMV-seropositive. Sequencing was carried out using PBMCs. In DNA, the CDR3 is TGTGCCAGTAGTTTACTAGCGGGAGCACTCCAACACACAGATACGCAGTATTTT. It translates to CASSLLAGALQHTDTQYF.